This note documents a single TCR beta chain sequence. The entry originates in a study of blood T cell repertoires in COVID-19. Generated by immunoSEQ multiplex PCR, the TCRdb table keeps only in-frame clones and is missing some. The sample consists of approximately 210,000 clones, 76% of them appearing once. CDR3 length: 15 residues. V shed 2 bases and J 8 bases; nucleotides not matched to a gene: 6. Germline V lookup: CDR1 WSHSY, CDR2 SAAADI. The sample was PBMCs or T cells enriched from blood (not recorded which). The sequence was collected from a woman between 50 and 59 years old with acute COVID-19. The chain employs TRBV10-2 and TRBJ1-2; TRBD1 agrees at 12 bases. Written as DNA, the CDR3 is TGCGCCAGCAGTGAGCCGGGACAGGGGGCGAGGGGCTACACCTTC. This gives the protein CASSEPGQGARGYTF.